A selection of T cell receptor beta chains follows, all from one sample in a study of blood T cell repertoires in COVID-19. Repertoires were generated with immunoSEQ multiplex PCR, while TCRdb's copy carries only in-frame clones and drops some. The sample includes over 130,000 clones, 80% to 90% of them seen just once. Sequencing was performed on peripheral blood. These TCRs come from a man in his sixties or seventies with acute or convalescent COVID-19. Both conserved end residues are part of each CDR3. D genes are given only for firm matches. A row's size may be missing; if present it is once, few, many or a size class.

cdr3_length	d_call	v_call	clone_size	j_call	cdr3_nt	cdr3_aa
14	-	TRBV6-1	-	TRBJ1-1	TGTGCCAGCAGTGAATCAGGGGTGAACACTGAAGCTTTCTTT	CASSESGVNTEAFF
17	-	TRBV7-3	-	TRBJ2-3	TGTGCCAGCAGCGTCGGACCCGACAGGGAGGTGAGGAGTACGCAGTATTTT	CASSVGPDREVRSTQYF
14	-	TRBV10-3	-	TRBJ2-3	TGTGCCATCAGTGACTTAACTAGTCCAGATACGCAGTATTTT	CAISDLTSPDTQYF
15	-	TRBV5-1	-	TRBJ2-1	TGCGCCAGCAGCTTGGGTCAGGGGACCGGCAATGAGCAGTTCTTC	CASSLGQGTGNEQFF
12	-	TRBV28	-	TRBJ2-7	TGTGCCAGCAATCAGGGCCCCTACGAGCAGTACTTC	CASNQGPYEQYF
16	-	TRBV24-1	once	TRBJ2-2	TGTGCCACCAGTGATTTGCCCGCAGGGCCACCCGGGGAGCTGTTTTTT	CATSDLPAGPPGELFF
14	TRBD1	TRBV5-1	once	TRBJ1-6	TGCGCCAGCAGCCTGGACAGGGAAATGTCACCCCTCCACTTT	CASSLDREMSPLHF
16	TRBD1	TRBV9	few	TRBJ1-4	TGTGCCAGCAGCGTTTCACCGGGACAGGGAAATGAAAAACTGTTTTTT	CASSVSPGQGNEKLFF
14	-	TRBV4-2	-	TRBJ1-5	TGTGCCAGCAGCCAAGAACCGAGGGGGCAGCCCCAGCATTTT	CASSQEPRGQPQHF
18	TRBD1	TRBV5-1	-	TRBJ2-7	TGCGCCAGCAGTTTGCAGAGATCTCCGGGACAGGGGCAGGACGAGCAGTACTTC	CASSLQRSPGQGQDEQYF
15	-	TRBV19	-	TRBJ1-2	TGTGCCAGTAGTATAGATGATTGGCAGGGGAGTCGCTACACCTTC	CASSIDDWQGSRYTF
14	TRBD2	TRBV2	-	TRBJ2-5	TGTGCCAGCAGCGGACTAGCGGGAACTGAGACCCAGTACTTC	CASSGLAGTETQYF
16	-	TRBV6-2/TRBV6-3	-	TRBJ2-4	TGTGCCAGCAGTTATGGCCACCGACTAGATGGAAACATTCAGTACTTC	CASSYGHRLDGNIQYF
14	TRBD2	TRBV7-9	few	TRBJ2-7	TGTGCCAGCAGCCCTAGCGGGAGCTCCTACGAGCAGTACTTC	CASSPSGSSYEQYF
14	-	TRBV19	-	TRBJ2-3	TGTGCCAGTAGTTACAATCGGCGGGAAGATACGCAGTATTTT	CASSYNRREDTQYF
15	TRBD1	TRBV5-4	-	TRBJ1-4	TGTGCCAGCAGTTGGGACAGGGGAACTAATGAAAAACTGTTTTTT	CASSWDRGTNEKLFF
15	-	TRBV9	-	TRBJ2-2	TGTGCCAGCAGCGTAGTAGCGAAGAACACCGGGGAGCTGTTTTTT	CASSVVAKNTGELFF
15	TRBD1	TRBV15	-	TRBJ2-7	TGTGCCACCAGCAGAGAACAGGGGGCTGGGTACGAGCAGTACTTC	CATSREQGAGYEQYF
15	-	TRBV6-5	once	TRBJ1-4	TGTGCCAGCAGGCCTCGGACAGCAACTAATGAAAAACTGTTTTTT	CASRPRTATNEKLFF
13	-	TRBV2	-	TRBJ2-5	TGTGCCAGCAGTGCCGAGCCTCTTGGGACCCAGTACTTC	CASSAEPLGTQYF